The clone carrying this T cell receptor beta chain was picked up a small number of times. What it binds is unknown. The data derive from a study of T-cell memory formation after mild COVID-19. Study-level points and caveats: From day 15 to 85, contracting clones were balanced between CD4 and CD8, whereas later expanders leaned toward CD4+.

TCRdb redid the calling of the 5' RACE reads with MiXCR, one entry per CDR3 protein. There are some 250,000 distinct CDR3 sequences in the sample; approximately 18% occur only once, and more than 20% lies in the top ten. J was trimmed by 7 bases and V by 2 bases; bases with no gene match: 14. The CDR3 sequence is 17 residues long. Per the germline V gene, CDR1 is SEHNR and CDR2 is FQNEAQ (reference sequence). The sequencing sample was made of PBMCs or a T cell subset sorted from them (not recorded which). This chain uses TRBV7-9 with TRBJ2-3; 8 bases line up with TRBD1. This receptor was taken from a man younger than 30 who had mild COVID-19 (a few samples of this study predate the infection). Cell type and time point are not known. The CDR3 DNA reads TGTGCCAGCAGCTTAAGACCCCGGGACAGGTTGGGGAATACGCAGTATTTT. Amino acid sequence: CASSLRPRDRLGNTQYF.